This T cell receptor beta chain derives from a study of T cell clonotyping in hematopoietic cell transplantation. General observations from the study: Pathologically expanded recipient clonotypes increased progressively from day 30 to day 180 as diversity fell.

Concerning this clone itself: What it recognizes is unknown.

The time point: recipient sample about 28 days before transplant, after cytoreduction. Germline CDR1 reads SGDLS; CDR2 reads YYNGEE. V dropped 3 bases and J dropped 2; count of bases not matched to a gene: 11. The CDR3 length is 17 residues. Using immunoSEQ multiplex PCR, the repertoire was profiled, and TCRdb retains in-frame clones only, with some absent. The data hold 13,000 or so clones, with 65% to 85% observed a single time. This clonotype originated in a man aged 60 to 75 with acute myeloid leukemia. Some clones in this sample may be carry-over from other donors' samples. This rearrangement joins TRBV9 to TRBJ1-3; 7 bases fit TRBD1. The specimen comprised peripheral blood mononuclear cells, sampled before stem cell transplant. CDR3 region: CASSAQPTGTAGNTIYF. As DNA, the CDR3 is TGTGCCAGCAGCGCTCAACCGACCGGGACAGCTGGAAACACCATATATTTT.